A selection of T cell receptor beta chains follows, all from one sample in a study of T cells after yellow fever vaccination. TCRdb fed the 5' RACE reads into MiXCR, producing one record per CDR3 protein. The table shows roughly 250,000 distinct CDR3 sequences, with about an eighth occurring only once. This sample comprised CD4+ T cells sorted from PBMCs, obtained 45 days after the yellow fever booster vaccination. These receptors originate from a man aged 25-40 years who received the YFV17D yellow fever vaccine. CDR3s include the opening cysteine and the closing phenylalanine or tryptophan. The order of the fields is D gene, V gene, CDR3 length, clone size, J gene, CDR3 protein, CDR3 DNA. A D gene is named only where the DNA matches it firmly. Clone size, where shown, is once, few, many, or a class for clones that have expanded.

.	TRBV21-1	14	many	TRBJ2-5	CASRGRTGRETQYF	TGTGCCAGCCGTGGGAGGACAGGGAGAGAGACCCAGTACTTC
.	TRBV14	15	.	TRBJ1-4	CASSQVSGHTEKLFF	TGTGCCAGCAGCCAAGTCTCGGGACATACTGAAAAACTGTTTTTT
TRBD2	TRBV5-1	15	many	TRBJ2-1	CASSLDSGGQSEQFF	TGCGCCAGCAGCTTGGATTCGGGAGGGCAGAGTGAGCAGTTCTTC
.	TRBV5-6	14	many	TRBJ1-2	CASSLEGGFYGYTF	TGTGCCAGCAGCTTGGAAGGCGGATTCTATGGCTACACCTTC
.	TRBV7-2	15	.	TRBJ1-5	CASTGAPYSNQPQHF	TGTGCCAGCACAGGGGCCCCTTATAGCAATCAGCCCCAGCATTTT
TRBD2	TRBV5-1	15	few	TRBJ2-7	CASSLASGGIYEQYF	TGCGCCAGCAGCTTGGCTTCGGGAGGGATATACGAGCAGTACTTC
TRBD2	TRBV6-2/TRBV6-3	14	few	TRBJ2-7	CASRGLAESYEQYF	TGTGCCAGCAGGGGGCTAGCGGAATCCTACGAGCAGTACTTC
.	TRBV5-1	12	few	TRBJ2-1	CASNLGDGEQFF	TGCGCCAGCAACTTGGGTGACGGCGAGCAGTTCTTC
.	TRBV7-3	14	.	TRBJ2-2	CASSSQAFTGELFF	TGTGCCAGCAGCTCACAGGCCTTCACCGGGGAGCTGTTTTTT
.	TRBV9	14	.	TRBJ2-5	CASSVGDEWETQYF	TGTGCCAGCAGCGTAGGGGACGAGTGGGAGACCCAGTACTTC
TRBD2	TRBV12-3/TRBV12-4	13	few	TRBJ2-1	CASSPLAYGEQFF	TGTGCCAGCAGTCCACTAGCGTACGGTGAGCAGTTCTTC
TRBD1	TRBV24-1	13	few	TRBJ2-1	CATSGGQVSKQFF	TGTGCCACCAGTGGGGGACAGGTATCGAAACAGTTCTTC
.	TRBV5-1	14	few	TRBJ2-1	CASSLWRKDNEQFF	TGCGCCAGCAGCTTGTGGCGGAAAGACAATGAGCAGTTCTTC
TRBD2	TRBV7-2	14	.	TRBJ2-7	CASSLKREDYEHYF	TGTGCCAGCAGCTTGAAGCGGGAGGACTACGAGCACTACTTC
.	TRBV10-3	14	.	TRBJ1-1	CAISYSLGDTEAFF	TGTGCCATCAGCTACAGCCTTGGGGACACTGAAGCTTTCTTT
.	TRBV9	15	.	TRBJ2-7	CASSVGLVGPSEQYF	TGTGCCAGCAGCGTAGGGTTAGTGGGGCCTAGCGAGCAGTACTTC
TRBD2	TRBV20-1	15	few	TRBJ2-3	CSARDLAGAPDTQYF	TGCAGTGCTAGAGACCTAGCGGGAGCCCCAGATACGCAGTATTTT
.	TRBV21-1	13	few	TRBJ2-7	CASPNKEGYEQYF	TGTGCCAGCCCGAATAAAGAGGGCTACGAGCAGTACTTC
.	TRBV3-1	14	few	TRBJ1-2	CASSHHDRAYGYTF	TGTGCCAGCAGTCATCATGATAGGGCCTATGGCTACACCTTC
.	TRBV15	14	.	TRBJ2-2	CATSSQGSTGELFF	TGTGCCACCAGCAGCCAGGGGAGCACCGGGGAGCTGTTTTTT
.	TRBV7-2	15	few	TRBJ1-1	CASSESGTKDTEAFF	TGTGCCAGCAGCGAATCGGGTACAAAGGACACTGAAGCTTTCTTT
.	TRBV28	14	.	TRBJ2-4	CASSFGGAKNIQYF	TGTGCCAGCAGTTTCGGGGGTGCCAAAAACATTCAGTACTTC
.	TRBV20-1	13	.	TRBJ2-5	CSARRPQQETQYF	TGCAGTGCTAGGAGGCCCCAACAAGAGACCCAGTACTTC
TRBD2	TRBV7-2	14	.	TRBJ2-7	CASSLGLAGHEQYF	TGTGCCAGCAGCTTGGGACTAGCGGGACACGAGCAGTACTTC
.	TRBV5-5	15	.	TRBJ2-2	CASSFHAYGSGELFF	TGTGCCAGCAGCTTCCACGCGTATGGGTCCGGGGAGCTGTTTTTT
.	TRBV3-1	16	.	TRBJ2-5	CASSHAVGGTQETQYF	TGTGCCAGCAGCCACGCGGTAGGGGGAACCCAAGAGACCCAGTACTTC
.	TRBV6-1	13	.	TRBJ2-7	CASALGRDHEQYF	TGTGCCAGCGCTTTGGGGCGGGACCACGAGCAGTACTTC
.	TRBV29-1	15	.	TRBJ2-7	CSVGGLAGSGYEQYF	TGCAGCGTCGGGGGGCTGGCCGGATCGGGCTACGAGCAGTACTTC
TRBD1	TRBV3-1	15	few	TRBJ2-7	CASSQGGQFNYEQYF	TGTGCCAGCAGCCAAGGGGGACAGTTTAACTACGAGCAGTACTTC
.	TRBV29-1	12	.	TRBJ2-7	CSARGASYEQYF	TGCAGCGCTAGGGGGGCCTCCTACGAGCAGTACTTC
TRBD1	TRBV14	16	once	TRBJ2-1	CASSPHRDRGWNEQFF	TGTGCCAGCAGCCCTCACCGGGACAGGGGGTGGAATGAGCAGTTCTTC
.	TRBV11-2	16	.	TRBJ2-1	CASSQNPGTGYNEQFF	TGTGCCAGCAGCCAGAACCCCGGGACGGGCTACAATGAGCAGTTCTTC
.	TRBV7-2	15	few	TRBJ2-3	CASSLGGPNTDTQYF	TGTGCCAGCAGCTTAGGGGGACCTAACACAGATACGCAGTATTTT
.	TRBV20-1	14	few	TRBJ2-7	CSASRSGLLDEQYF	TGCAGTGCTAGCAGAAGCGGACTTTTGGACGAGCAGTACTTC
TRBD2	TRBV7-2	17	few	TRBJ2-5	CASSSGGARELIETQYF	TGTGCCAGCAGCTCGGGGGGGGCGCGGGAGTTAATTGAGACCCAGTACTTC
.	TRBV30	11	.	TRBJ2-5	CAWSPLQTQYF	TGTGCCTGGAGTCCCCTTCAGACCCAGTACTTC
.	TRBV28	17	few	TRBJ2-3	CASSLVAGQGSTDTQYF	TGTGCCAGCAGTTTAGTGGCGGGGCAGGGGTCAACAGATACGCAGTATTTT
.	TRBV6-5	16	.	TRBJ2-7	CASSYNPPDTSYEQYF	TGTGCCAGCAGTTACAACCCGCCAGACACTTCCTACGAGCAGTACTTC
.	TRBV29-1	15	few	TRBJ1-2	CSVTGPTRNDYGYTF	TGCAGCGTTACGGGACCGACAAGAAACGACTATGGCTACACCTTC
.	TRBV7-2	14	.	TRBJ2-1	CASSPPGLLNEQFF	TGTGCCAGCAGCCCTCCCGGGCTTCTAAATGAGCAGTTCTTC
.	TRBV15	15	.	TRBJ2-6	CATSRKGSGANVLTF	TGTGCCACCAGCAGGAAGGGCTCTGGGGCCAACGTCCTGACTTTC
.	TRBV12-3/TRBV12-4	13	.	TRBJ1-2	CASSLGADYGYTF	TGTGCCAGCAGTTTAGGGGCAGATTATGGCTACACCTTC
.	TRBV2	13	few	TRBJ2-4	CASSSLWGNIQYF	TGTGCCAGCAGCTCCCTTTGGGGTAACATTCAGTACTTC
.	TRBV24-1	15	few	TRBJ2-1	CATSAPSGIYNEQFF	TGTGCCACCAGTGCACCTTCGGGGATCTACAATGAGCAGTTCTTC
TRBD2	TRBV12-3/TRBV12-4	16	few	TRBJ2-5	CASSFRSSGRGETQYF	TGTGCCAGCAGTTTCCGGAGTAGCGGGAGAGGAGAGACCCAGTACTTC
TRBD1	TRBV29-1	13	.	TRBJ1-2	CSGGDRGLRGYTF	TGCAGCGGGGGGGACAGGGGGCTGCGAGGCTACACCTTC
.	TRBV4-3	14	few	TRBJ1-1	CASSQLGLNTEAFF	TGCGCCAGCAGCCAGCTGGGCCTGAACACTGAAGCTTTCTTT
TRBD1	TRBV12-3/TRBV12-4	14	.	TRBJ1-5	CASRTGPLGQPQHF	TGTGCCAGCAGGACAGGGCCCCTTGGTCAGCCCCAGCATTTT
.	TRBV18	14	.	TRBJ2-7	CASSLEADAYEQYF	TGTGCCAGCTCCCTCGAAGCGGACGCCTACGAGCAGTACTTC
TRBD2	TRBV5-1	13	.	TRBJ2-7	CASSGGRNYEQYF	TGCGCCAGCAGCGGCGGGAGAAACTACGAGCAGTACTTC
.	TRBV7-3	15	.	TRBJ2-6	CASSKGPSGANVLTF	TGTGCCAGCAGCAAGGGGCCCTCTGGGGCCAACGTCCTGACTTTC